This entry lists 20 T cell receptor beta chains sequenced from one sample in a study of blood T cells in healthy people across ages (dated by TCRdb to between 2014 and 2017). The library was made by 5' RACE. Sequencing was performed on an Illumina HiSeq 2500. A second roughly 7 to 11 cycle PCR used a sample-barcoded 5' primer and a J-beta primer mix. The public sequencing data were trimmed at Q25 with fastp and processed into clonotypes with MiXCR by TCRdb, which kept only in-frame beta chains. Rows with a matching CDR3 protein are joined into one entry that keeps the most common DNA and genes. This sample lists about 1.1 million distinct CDR3 sequences; 35% to 40% were detected once. The leading ten clones occupy around 14% of the sample. Sample: blood. The origin of the receptors is a young man in good health.

V usage is TRBV2 and J usage is TRBJ1-1, with D possibly matching TRBD1 (6 bases). CDR1 SNHLY and CDR2 FYNNEI come from the germline V gene. Trimming took 6 bases from V and 0 from J, leaving 20 bases between them. The CDR3 is 17 amino acids. This CDR3 reads CASRETRPDSLNTEAFF. CDR3 DNA: TGTGCCAGCAGAGAAACACGTCCGGACAGTTTGAACACTGAAGCTTTCTTT.

The chain links TRBV18 to TRBJ1-4; weak D call: TRBD1 (6 bases). The germline V gene encodes CDR1 KGHSH and CDR2 LQKENI. The CDR3 has 15 residues. The V gene lost 0 bases and the J gene lost 4 bases, with 9 bases spanning the gap. The DNA of the CDR3 is TGTGCCAGCTCACCACCGGGACATAGTAATGAAAAACTGTTTTTT. Amino acid sequence: CASSPPGHSNEKLFF.

J is TRBJ1-6 and V is TRBV7-3, with unresolved D. CDR3 length equals 13 residues. Trimming cost V 4 bases and J 6 bases, with 7 bases left between them. Germline V gives CDR1 SGHTA, CDR2 FQGTGA. CDR3 sequence (DNA): TGTGCCAGCAGCTCCAGTGTTAATTCACCCCTCCACTTT. Translation: CASSSSVNSPLHF. The full variable domain, rest sourced from reference TRBV7-3 and TRBJ1-6, is GAGVSQTPSNKVTEKGKYVELRCDPISGHTALYWYRQSLGQGPEFLIYFQGTGAADDSGLPNDRFFAVRPEGSVSTLKIQRTERGDSAVYLCASSSSVNSPLHFGNGTRLTVT.

The chain carries TRBV28 and TRBJ2-7; D is ambiguous. V shed 5 bases and J shed 5 bases, with 19 bases lying between them. CDR3 size: 15 residues. The germline V gene has CDR1 MDHEN and CDR2 SYDVKM. CDR3 sequence reads: CASSPGPGSTHEQYF. DNA of the CDR3: TGTGCCAGCAGTCCCGGCCCAGGTTCGACCCACGAGCAGTACTTC.

The chain couples TRBV6-6 to TRBJ2-2; no firm D call. CDR1 and CDR2 (germline): MNHNY, SVGAGI (reference sequence). The V and J ends lost 2 bases and 7 bases respectively, with 14 bases between them. The CDR3 has 15 residues. The CDR3 DNA reads as TGTGCCAGCAGTTACAGGGTATTCCCTCTCGGGGAGCTGTTTTTT. Amino acids: CASSYRVFPLGELFF.

This chain uses TRBV7-2 with TRBJ2-3; perhaps TRBD2 as D (6 bases). Germline lookup yields CDR1 SGHTA and CDR2 FQGNSA. This CDR3 region has 17 residues. Trimming removed 2 bases from V and 2 bases from J, with 17 bases in between. CDR3 amino acids: CASSLWRRGGVTDTQYF. The DNA of the CDR3 is TGTGCCAGCAGCTTATGGCGCAGAGGAGGGGTCACAGATACGCAGTATTTT.

The J gene is TRBJ2-1, the V gene TRBV7-9; 8 nucleotides match TRBD1. The CDR3 has 14 amino acids. Germline V gene sequence: CDR1 SEHNR, CDR2 FQNEAQ (reference sequence). J lost 7 bases, V lost 4 bases, and 6 bases had no gene match. The CDR3 region has the DNA TGTGCCAGCAGCTACCCTGGACAGGGAAATGAGCAGTTCTTC. Translated, it gives CASSYPGQGNEQFF.

The chain carries TRBV7-6 and TRBJ2-4; tentatively, D is TRBD2 (6 bases). V shed 1 base and J shed 16 bases, with 17 bases lying between them. The CDR3 spans 13 residues. Germline V gives CDR1 SGHVS, CDR2 FNYEAQ. Here the CDR3 reads CASSLVCGADGYF. The CDR3 nucleotides are TGTGCCAGCAGCTTAGTTTGCGGGGCGGACGGTTACTTC.

The chain uses TRBV12-5 and TRBJ1-2; no clear D. Deletions cut 0 bases from V and 8 bases from J, with 13 bases between. CDR3 length equals 14 residues. Germline V gene data show CDR1 as LGHNT and CDR2 as FRNRAP. DNA of the CDR3: TGTGCTAGTGGTTTGGTACTGGGATATAGGGGCTACACCTTC. Its translation is CASGLVLGYRGYTF.

The gene calls are TRBV6-5 and TRBJ1-1, with TRBD1 as a possible D gene (5 bases). This CDR3 spans 13 amino acids. The germline CDR1 and CDR2 sequences are MNHEY and SVGAGI. The V gene lost 6 bases and the J gene lost 0 bases, with 8 bases spanning the gap. The CDR3 sequence: CASRIQVNTEAFF. The CDR3 region has the DNA TGTGCCAGCAGAATACAGGTGAACACTGAAGCTTTCTTT.

This clonotype turned up a few times. The V and J genes are TRBV29-1 and TRBJ1-4, with D maybe TRBD1 (5 bases). CDR3 length: 14 residues. Per germline, CDR1 SQVTM and CDR2 ANQGSEA. Deletions cut 7 bases from V and 5 bases from J, with 17 bases between. The CDR3 here is CSAGPGLLNEKLFF. CDR3 bases: TGCAGCGCCGGACCGGGACTGTTAAATGAAAAACTGTTTTTT. Full variable domain (rest looked up from reference TRBV29-1 and TRBJ1-4): SAVISQKPSRDICQRGTSLTIQCQVDSQVTMMFWYRQQPGQSLTLIATANQGSEATYESGFVIDKFPISRPNLTFSTLTVSNMSPEDSSIYLCSAGPGLLNEKLFFGSGTQLSVL.

The chain joins TRBV2 to TRBJ2-3; TRBD2 agrees at 11 bases. Losses at the gene ends were 0 bases for V and 5 bases for J; bases not matched to a gene: 10. CDR3 length equals 18 residues. In germline, CDR1 is SNHLY, CDR2 FYNNEI. CDR3 loop: CASSEAGVTSGGGDTQYF. The CDR3 nucleotides read TGTGCCAGCAGTGAAGCGGGGGTTACTAGCGGGGGTGGAGATACGCAGTATTTT.

Ten or more counts support this clonotype. The J gene is TRBJ2-7, the V gene TRBV29-1; 11 bases match TRBD1. Germline assignment: CDR1 SQVTM and CDR2 ANQGSEA. CDR3 length: 13 residues. With 6 bases clipped from V and 4 bases from J, the junction kept 5 bases outside the gene matches. CDR3 in amino acids: CSVGQGEIYEQYF. The DNA for the CDR3 is TGCAGCGTGGGACAGGGGGAAATTTACGAGCAGTACTTC.

This clonotype has only a few counts. This rearrangement joins TRBV20-1 to TRBJ2-7; D might be TRBD1 (6 bases). The CDR3 length is 17 residues. Germline V gene sequence: CDR1 DFQATT, CDR2 SNEGSKA (reference sequence). V was cut by 0 bases and J by 1 base, with 19 bases left in between. CDR3 sequence: CSAREWGKTGNSYEQYF. The CDR3 DNA is TGCAGTGCTAGAGAATGGGGTAAAACAGGGAATTCCTACGAGCAGTACTTC.

This clonotype was seen once. The junction does not match germline at one end; this may be a read error. V gene TRBV5-1 combines with J gene TRBJ2-1; D not certain. The CDR3 is 13 amino acids. Germline CDR1 reads SGHRS; CDR2 reads YFSETQ. The DNA of the CDR3 is TGCGCCATCAGCGTGGAACATTTGAATGAGCAGTTCTTC. This codes for CAISVEHLNEQFF.

This clonotype was seen a handful of times. J is TRBJ1-2 and V is TRBV25-1, with 7 bases that match TRBD1. V lost 1 base, J lost 4 bases, and 15 bases stayed unmatched. This CDR3 has 18 amino acids. The germline CDR1 and CDR2 sequences are MGHDK and SYGVNS. CDR3 residues: CASSESVTPTTGVYGYTF. The CDR3 bases are TGTGCCAGCAGTGAATCGGTCACTCCAACTACAGGGGTCTATGGCTACACCTTC.

This chain connects TRBV7-2 to TRBJ2-1; 10 bases are shared with TRBD2. Germline-derived CDR1 and CDR2 are SGHTA and FQGNSA. V was pared by 7 bases and J by 3 bases, with 9 bases of the junction left unmatched. This CDR3 comprises 16 residues. CDR3 DNA: TGTGCCAGCACATCTAGCGGGGGCAGCAACTACAATGAGCAGTTCTTC. The encoded protein is CASTSSGGSNYNEQFF.

This clonotype was seen once. Relative to the germline gene, one junction end is altered; a read error may explain this. The V call is TRBV7-2, the J call TRBJ1-6; D is undetermined. The CDR3 consists of 15 residues. Germline V gives CDR1 SGHTA, CDR2 FQGNSA. DNA of the CDR3: TGTGCCAGCAGCCCGGATGCAGGCTATAATTCACCCCCCCACTTT. Its protein is CASSPDAGYNSPPHF. The full variable domain, completed using reference TRBV7-2 and TRBJ1-6, is GAGVSQSPSNKVTEKGKDVELRCDPISGHTALYWYRQSLGQGLEFLIYFQGNSAPDKSGLPSDRFSAERTGGSVSTLTIQRTQQEDSAVYLCASSPDAGYNSPPHFGNGTRLTVT.

This clonotype was observed at least ten times. The gene calls are TRBV29-1 and TRBJ2-1; D is possibly TRBD2 (5 bases). CDR1 and CDR2 from the germline V gene are SQVTM and ANQGSEA. The CDR3 runs to 13 residues. CDR3 sequence reads: CSGGFDSYNEQFF. Here the CDR3 DNA reads TGCAGTGGCGGGTTCGATTCCTACAATGAGCAGTTCTTC.

The chain carries TRBV20-1 and TRBJ1-1; D is perhaps TRBD1 (5 bases). V lost 2 bases and J lost 8, with 15 bases in between. Germline V gives CDR1 DFQATT, CDR2 SNEGSKA (reference sequence). The CDR3 totals 13 residues. Here the CDR3 reads CSARNPGRGEAFF. In nucleotides, the CDR3 is TGCAGTGCTAGAAACCCAGGGAGGGGAGAAGCTTTCTTT.